These 25 T cell receptor beta chains share one sample of origin, sequenced in a study of blood T cell repertoires in COVID-19. Produced via immunoSEQ multiplex PCR; TCRdb's table is partial and in-frame only. Of about 380,000 clones in the sample, around 89% were seen once. Sequencing input: PBMCs or T cells enriched from blood (not recorded which). Receptor source: a woman between 18 and 29 years old who had recovered from COVID-19.

This chain uses TRBV6-5 with TRBJ2-7; tentatively, D is TRBD2 (6 bases). Germline V lookup: CDR1 MNHEY, CDR2 SVGAGI. The CDR3 contains 13 residues. The V end was cut by 6 bases, the J end by 0 bases, with 9 bases between. The chain's CDR3 is CASRSGFSYEQYF. CDR3 coding DNA: TGTGCCAGCAGGAGCGGGTTCTCCTACGAGCAGTACTTC.

The chain joins TRBV5-8 to TRBJ2-7; TRBD2 aligns across 14 bases. This CDR3 contains 18 residues. CDR1 SGHTS and CDR2 YDEGEE come from the germline V gene. Losses at the gene ends were 4 bases for V and 0 bases for J; bases not matched to a gene: 9. The CDR3 region has the DNA TGTGCCAGCAGCCCTCCGGGACTAGCGGGGGCCTTCTCCTACGAGCAGTACTTC. Protein sequence: CASSPPGLAGAFSYEQYF.

V and J are TRBV4-1 and TRBJ2-7, with TRBD2 matching over 10 bases. V lost 0 bases, J lost 2 bases, and 4 bases stayed unmatched. CDR1 and CDR2 from the germline V gene are MGHRA and YSYEKL. The CDR3 has 16 residues. The CDR3 DNA follows: TGCGCCAGCAGCCAAGAACGGACTAGCGGAACCTACGAGCAGTACTTC. Translation: CASSQERTSGTYEQYF.

This chain joins TRBV11-2 and TRBJ2-7; D gene unclear. CDR3 length equals 15 residues. Trimming cost V 4 bases and J 0 bases, with 13 bases left between them. Per the germline V gene, CDR1 is SGHAT and CDR2 is FQNNGV. The CDR3 sequence is CASSSFPAISYEQYF. Written as DNA, the CDR3 is TGTGCCAGCAGCTCCTTCCCCGCGATCTCCTACGAGCAGTACTTC.

The chain joins TRBV6-5 to TRBJ2-7; 8 bases align to TRBD1. The germline V gene encodes CDR1 MNHEY and CDR2 SVGAGI. This CDR3 has 15 amino acids. Germline trimming cut 7 bases from V and 5 bases from J; bases unmatched to any gene: 13. The CDR3 here is CASNRAGQGAHEQYF. The CDR3 region has the DNA TGTGCCAGCAACCGAGCTGGACAGGGAGCCCACGAGCAGTACTTC.

The J gene is TRBJ1-2, the V gene TRBV11-2, with 7 positions matching TRBD1. Germline V gene lookup returns CDR1 SGHAT and CDR2 FQNNGV. The J segment lost 8 bases and the V segment lost 7 bases, leaving 13 bases of the junction unmatched. The CDR3 length is 14 residues. The CDR3 reads CASTTGHTGVGYTF. The DNA of the CDR3 is TGTGCCAGCACCACGGGGCACACAGGGGTAGGCTACACCTTC.

The CDR3 loop reads CATWRGQTDTQYF. DNA of the CDR3: TGTGCCACCTGGAGGGGGCAGACAGATACGCAGTATTTT. The chain carries TRBV6-5 and TRBJ2-3, with a weak D call TRBD1 (7 bases). Germline V gene sequence: CDR1 MNHEY, CDR2 SVGAGI. CDR3 length equals 13 residues. Trimming left V 10 bases short and J 3 bases short, with 14 bases between.

This chain links TRBV12-3 or TRBV12-4 with TRBJ2-7, with D tentatively TRBD2 (5 bases). The CDR3 is 12 amino acids. V gave up 6 bases and J gave up 5 bases, with 11 bases separating them. CDR3 DNA sequence: TGTGCCAGCAGGACGGACTTAAACGAGCAGTACTTC. Amino acids: CASRTDLNEQYF.

The chain combines TRBV18 with TRBJ1-5; TRBD1 agrees at 10 bases. Germline V gene data show CDR1 as KGHSH and CDR2 as LQKENI. The CDR3 is made up of 15 amino acids. The trim removed 4 bases at V and 8 bases at J, leaving 8 bases unmatched. In DNA form, the CDR3 reads TGTGCCAGCTCACTAAGGACAGGGGGTTGGGAGCCCCAGCATTTT. This gives the protein CASSLRTGGWEPQHF.

This clone was detected a few times. An end of the junction differs from the germline gene, which may be a read error. The V and J genes are TRBV28 and TRBJ1-4; 7 nucleotides match TRBD1. This CDR3 is built from 15 residues. Germline CDR1 reads MDHEN; CDR2 reads SYDVKM. The CDR3: CASSLWTQGGEKLFF. CDR3 coding DNA: TGTGCCAGCAGTCTATGGACCCAGGGGGGAGAAAAACTGTTTTTT.

The chain joins TRBV5-1 to TRBJ1-1; TRBD1 aligns across 9 bases. V shed 0 bases, J shed 5 bases, and the junction held 8 bases outside the gene matches. The CDR3 length is 16 residues. CDR1 SGHRS and CDR2 YFSETQ come from the germline V gene. The CDR3 region is CASSLAQGALGTEAFF. The CDR3 DNA reads TGCGCCAGCAGCTTGGCACAGGGGGCACTAGGGACTGAAGCTTTCTTT.

The V call is TRBV18, the J call TRBJ1-4; 8 bases agree with TRBD1. CDR1 and CDR2 (germline): KGHSH, LQKENI. V lost 5 bases and J lost 8; bases outside the gene matches: 13. There are 16 residues in the CDR3. In DNA, the CDR3 is TGTGCCAGCTCATCGGTCCGACAGGGGAGAGGAGAAAAACTGTTTTTT. This gives the protein CASSSVRQGRGEKLFF. Filled out from reference TRBV18 and TRBJ1-4, the complete variable domain reads NAGVMQNPRHLVRRRGQEARLRCSPMKGHSHVYWYRQLPEEGLKFMVYLQKENIIDESGMPKERFSAEFPKEGPSILRIQQVVRGDSAAYFCASSSVRQGRGEKLFFGSGTQLSVL.

The chain combines TRBV19 with TRBJ2-7; tentatively, D is TRBD1 (5 bases). Between the trimmed V and J ends, which lost 1 base and 6 bases, there was a span of 10 bases. This CDR3 has 13 amino acids. In germline, CDR1 is LNHDA, CDR2 SQIVND (reference sequence). The CDR3 spells CASSIGGRREQYF. CDR3 nucleotide sequence: TGTGCCAGTAGTATAGGGGGCAGGCGCGAGCAGTACTTC.

This chain links TRBV5-5 with TRBJ1-3, with 10 bases aligning to TRBD1. The germline V gene has CDR1 SGHKS and CDR2 YYEKEE (reference sequence). This CDR3 contains 15 residues. V dropped 3 bases and J dropped 5; count of bases not matched to a gene: 5. The CDR3, as DNA: TGTGCCAGCAGCTCGTCGGGACAGGGGAGAAACACCATATATTTT. It translates to CASSSSGQGRNTIYF. Filled out from reference TRBV5-5 and TRBJ1-3, the complete variable domain reads DAGVTQSPTHLIKTRGQQVTLRCSPISGHKSVSWYQQVLGQGPQFIFQYYEKEERGRGNFPDRFSARQFPNYSSELNVNALLLGDSALYLCASSSSGQGRNTIYFGEGSWLTVV.

This clone was seen a single time. The chain couples TRBV7-9 to TRBJ2-5; no clear D. CDR1 and CDR2 from the germline V gene are SEHNR and FQNEAQ (reference sequence). V lost 2 bases and J 7 bases, leaving 8 bases between the germline ends. The CDR3 is made up of 12 amino acids. The CDR3 reads CASSLPYMTQYF. The CDR3 nucleotides are TGTGCCAGCAGCTTACCTTATATGACCCAGTACTTC.

This clone was recorded once. This chain joins TRBV3-1 (or the pseudogene TRBV3-2) and TRBJ1-4; the D is unclear. CDR1 is LGHDT, CDR2 YNNKEL, per germline (reference sequence). The CDR3 runs 12 residues. Between the trimmed V and J ends, which lost 0 bases and 13 bases, there was a span of 9 bases. The CDR3 region is CASSQDEFVLFF. CDR3 nucleotide sequence: TGTGCCAGCAGCCAAGATGAGTTCGTACTGTTTTTT.

V usage is TRBV5-1 and J usage is TRBJ2-7, with D possibly TRBD1 on 5 matching bases. CDR1 is SGHRS and CDR2 is YFSETQ in the germline V gene. V lost 0 bases and J 6 bases, leaving 13 bases between the germline ends. The CDR3 runs 14 residues. CDR3 in DNA: TGCGCCAGCAGCTTGGAGGGGCGCAATCTCGAGCAGTACTTC. It is translated as CASSLEGRNLEQYF. Combining the CDR3 with reference TRBV5-1 and TRBJ2-7 gives the whole variable domain KAGVTQTPRYLIKTRGQQVTLSCSPISGHRSVSWYQQTPGQGLQFLFEYFSETQRNKGNFPGRFSGRQFSNSRSEMNVSTLELGDSALYLCASSLEGRNLEQYFGPGTRLTVT.

The chain employs TRBV27 and TRBJ2-3; the D gene is possibly TRBD2 (5 bases). This CDR3 spans 15 amino acids. The germline CDR1 and CDR2 sequences are MNHEY and SMNVEV (reference sequence). Trimming pared 7 bases from V and 3 bases from J, leaving 17 bases between. CDR3 region: CASIRLALMTDTQYF. The CDR3 DNA is TGTGCCAGCATCAGGCTAGCCCTCATGACAGATACGCAGTATTTT.

CDR3 in amino acids: CASSPRSAGDDGELFF. Written as DNA, the CDR3 is TGCGCCAGCAGCCCCCGTAGCGCGGGGGATGACGGGGAGCTGTTTTTT. This chain joins TRBV5-1 and TRBJ2-2; TRBD2 matches at 7 bases. Germline assignment: CDR1 SGHRS and CDR2 YFSETQ. The V and J ends lost 4 bases and 7 bases, in that order; junction bases with no gene match: 13. CDR3 length: 16 amino acids.

This chain uses TRBV28 with TRBJ2-2, with D unresolved. Trimming removed 8 bases from V and 1 base from J, with 5 bases in between. CDR3 length: 12 residues. CDR1 is MDHEN and CDR2 is SYDVKM in the germline V gene. CDR3 DNA: TGTGCCAGCTTCCAGAACACCGGGGAGCTGTTTTTT. This translates into CASFQNTGELFF.

This clone has a single count. The CDR3 loop is CASSESGSGGPGDTQYF. Here the CDR3 DNA reads TGCGCCAGCAGTGAGTCGGGTAGCGGGGGGCCCGGAGATACGCAGTATTTT. The V call is TRBV10-2, the J call TRBJ2-3; 10 bases agree with TRBD2. Trimming at V came to 0 bases and at J to 5 bases, leaving 8 bases not matched to a gene. Germline loops: CDR1 WSHSY, CDR2 SAAADI. The CDR3 sequence is 17 residues long.

This sequence joins TRBV2 and TRBJ1-6, with 9 bases matching TRBD1. J gave up 6 bases and V 3 bases, and 6 bases lay outside the gene matches. This CDR3 comprises 16 residues. Germline CDR1 SNHLY, CDR2 FYNNEI. The CDR3 DNA is TGTGCCAGCAGTGACGGGACAGGGCCTTTTAATTCACCCCTCCACTTT. This codes for CASSDGTGPFNSPLHF.

This sequence joins TRBV6-5 and TRBJ1-2, with D maybe TRBD1 (6 bases). Per the germline V gene, CDR1 is MNHEY and CDR2 is SVGAGI. The V gene lost 3 bases and the J gene lost 5 bases, with 16 bases spanning the gap. This CDR3 is built from 15 residues. CDR3 nucleotide sequence: TGTGCCAGCAGTTATGGGGGCCTGAGTCTGTATGGCTACACCTTC. It encodes CASSYGGLSLYGYTF.

The chain recombines TRBV11-2 with TRBJ2-5; D might be TRBD1 (5 bases). Germline V gene data show CDR1 as SGHAT and CDR2 as FQNNGV. CDR3 length: 16 residues. Trimming took off 1 base at V and 4 bases at J, with 16 bases between the two ends. CDR3 region: CASSLGANPGRETQYF. CDR3 in DNA: TGTGCCAGCAGCTTAGGAGCGAACCCAGGGCGAGAGACCCAGTACTTC.

The chain couples TRBV7-9 to TRBJ2-2; possibly TRBD1 for D (6 bases). The CDR3 runs 15 residues. CDR1 and CDR2 (germline): SEHNR, FQNEAQ (reference sequence). Trimming shortened V by 10 bases and J by 10 bases, and 25 bases separated the two germline ends. The CDR3 loop reads CATPPALNRAQELFF. The DNA for the CDR3 is TGTGCCACCCCACCTGCCCTAAACAGGGCCCAGGAGCTGTTTTTT.